Listed below are T cell receptor beta chains from one sample, sequenced in a study of CD8 T cells in Susac syndrome. One entry per CDR3 protein results from TCRdb running MiXCR on the immunoSEQ multiplex PCR reads. The sample yields around 79,000 distinct CDR3 sequences, approximately 94% seen once. Source material: CD8+ T cells from PBMCs. The receptors originated from a human donor with Susac syndrome. Each CDR3 is given with its conserved first and last residue. D genes are given only for firm matches. A row's size may be missing; if present it is once, few, many or a size class.

d_call,clone_size,cdr3_length,j_call,v_call,cdr3_nt,cdr3_aa
TRBD2,-,15,TRBJ2-3,TRBV12-3/TRBV12-4,TGTGCCAGCAGTTCCCTCCGGGGGGGGACAGATACGCAGTATTTT,CASSSLRGGTDTQYF
TRBD2,-,15,TRBJ2-7,TRBV28,TGTGCCAGCAGTTATAGCGGGGGGGCATTGGACGAGCAGTACTTC,CASSYSGGALDEQYF
-,-,12,TRBJ2-3,TRBV5-1,TGCGCCAGCAGCGTTGAGAAAGATACGCAGTATTTT,CASSVEKDTQYF
-,-,14,TRBJ1-6,TRBV3-1,TGTGCCAGCAGCGGCGGGACGGGCAATTCACCCCTCCACTTT,CASSGGTGNSPLHF
TRBD1,-,14,TRBJ1-2,TRBV6-4,TGTGCCAGCAGTGACCCAGGGGGGTTGGTTGGCTACACCTTC,CASSDPGGLVGYTF
-,-,18,TRBJ2-1,TRBV28,TGTGCCAGCAGTTTATTGGAAACTCAGGGGATGGGGTTCGATGAGCAGTTCTTC,CASSLLETQGMGFDEQFF
-,-,15,TRBJ2-7,TRBV27,TGTGCCAGCAGTCTAATGGCAGGGAGTCCCTACGAGCAGTACTTC,CASSLMAGSPYEQYF
-,-,14,TRBJ2-3,TRBV9,TGTGCCAGCAGCGTAGACCCTGGGACAGATACGCAGTATTTT,CASSVDPGTDTQYF
-,-,13,TRBJ1-5,TRBV19,TGTGCCAGTAGTATTCCGGAGAATCAGCCCCAGCATTTT,CASSIPENQPQHF
TRBD2,-,17,TRBJ2-1,TRBV12-3/TRBV12-4,TGTGCCAGCAGTTCACCCGGGACTAGCGGGGGGGCTTTTGAGCAGTTCTTC,CASSSPGTSGGAFEQFF
-,-,17,TRBJ2-2,TRBV7-8,TGTGCCAGCAGCTTCCCGGACATCCCAGGGCACACCGGGGAGCTGTTTTTT,CASSFPDIPGHTGELFF
TRBD2,once,16,TRBJ2-1,TRBV7-2,TGTGCCAGCAGCCAATGGACTAGCGGGGACTACAATGAGCAGTTCTTC,CASSQWTSGDYNEQFF
-,-,15,TRBJ1-2,TRBV27,TGTGCCAGCGGGTCCGACCCCGGGAGGTACAATGGCTACACCTTC,CASGSDPGRYNGYTF
-,-,17,TRBJ1-6,TRBV5-1,TGCGCCAGCAGCTCGAGCCTGGTGGGCCGGGAAGATTCACCCCTCCACTTT,CASSSSLVGREDSPLHF
-,-,17,TRBJ2-6,TRBV7-9,TGTGCCAGCAGCTCACCCTCCGGGGGACTGGGGGCCAACGTCCTGACTTTC,CASSSPSGGLGANVLTF
-,-,15,TRBJ2-7,TRBV28,TGTGCCAGCAGTTTCAGGGTGATGGGTCCGTACGAGCAGTACTTC,CASSFRVMGPYEQYF
TRBD1,-,13,TRBJ1-2,TRBV20-1,TGCAGTGCGGGACAGGGTAATAACTATGGCTACACCTTC,CSAGQGNNYGYTF